A single sample gave rise to the 10 T cell receptor beta chains below, sequenced in a study of T cell responses to AZD1222 COVID-19 vaccine. Repertoires were generated with immunoSEQ multiplex PCR, while TCRdb's copy carries only in-frame clones and drops some. The repertoire holds 140,000 to 150,000 clones, with 80% to 95% as singletons. The specimen comprised peripheral blood, sampled 28 days after the second AZD1222 dose. The receptors stem from an adult who received the AZD1222 COVID-19 vaccine.

This clone was recorded a few times. The chain links TRBV6-2 or TRBV6-3 to TRBJ2-7; the D is unclear. CDR1 is MNHEY and CDR2 is SVGEGT in the germline V gene. Trimming cost V 4 bases and J 6 bases, with 10 bases left between them. The CDR3 is 12 amino acids. CDR3 coding DNA: TGTGCCAGCAGTTTTCTACAAGGCGAGCAGTACTTC. The encoded protein is CASSFLQGEQYF.

This chain links TRBV19 with TRBJ2-7, with D possibly being TRBD1 or TRBD2 (5 bases each). Trimming cost V 4 bases and J 0 bases, with 13 bases left between them. The germline V gene has CDR1 LNHDA and CDR2 SQIVND (reference sequence). There are 15 residues in the CDR3. CDR3 coding DNA: TGTGCCAGTAGTAACAGCGGTAGGGGCTCCTACGAGCAGTACTTC. Translating gives CASSNSGRGSYEQYF.

V usage is TRBV19 and J usage is TRBJ2-2; D is unresolved. Per the germline V gene, CDR1 is LNHDA and CDR2 is SQIVND (reference sequence). Trimming cost V 7 bases and J 5 bases, with 17 bases left between them. This CDR3 comprises 15 residues. CDR3: CASTTQDLGTGELFF. As DNA, the CDR3 is TGTGCCAGTACCACACAAGACTTGGGGACCGGGGAGCTGTTTTTT.

This chain joins TRBV7-2 and TRBJ2-7; 13 positions agree with TRBD2. This CDR3 comprises 15 residues. The J segment lost 4 bases and the V segment lost 5 bases, leaving 5 bases of the junction unmatched. CDR1 is SGHTA, CDR2 FQGNSA, per germline. This chain's CDR3 is CASSAGLAGIYEQYF. The CDR3 nucleotides read TGTGCCAGCAGCGCGGGACTAGCGGGGATTTACGAGCAGTACTTC.

The chain couples TRBV6-5 to TRBJ1-3; 7 nucleotides line up with TRBD1. V lost 5 bases to trimming and J lost 2 bases; unmatched junction nucleotides: 6. The CDR3 covers 15 residues. Germline-derived CDR1 and CDR2 are MNHEY and SVGAGI. The CDR3 sequence: CASSRDRETGNTIYF. The CDR3, as DNA: TGTGCCAGCAGTCGTGACAGGGAAACTGGAAACACCATATATTTT.

The chain employs TRBV6-2 or TRBV6-3 and TRBJ1-1, with TRBD1 identical over 7 bases. Germline CDR1 MNHEY, CDR2 SVGEGT. Trimming removed 0 bases from V and 5 bases from J; junction bases left unmatched: 6. The CDR3 runs 15 residues. CDR3 amino acids: CASSYSDRVGTEAFF. CDR3 bases: TGTGCCAGCAGTTACTCCGACAGGGTGGGAACTGAAGCTTTCTTT.

The chain joins TRBV5-1 to TRBJ2-5; possible D gene TRBD1, 5 bases. With 4 bases removed from V and 2 bases from J, the gap between germline ends came to 12 bases. Germline loops: CDR1 SGHRS, CDR2 YFSETQ. The CDR3 loop spans 14 amino acids. The CDR3 coding sequence is TGCGCCAGCAGCCTAAGACAGAGTCAAGAGACCCAGTACTTC. Translated: CASSLRQSQETQYF.

The rearrangement uses TRBV6-6 and TRBJ1-5; 7 bases map to TRBD1. This CDR3 is built from 13 residues. The ends lost 5 bases at V and 5 bases at J; junction bases unmatched: 3. Germline assignment: CDR1 MNHNY and CDR2 SVGAGI (reference sequence). The CDR3 nucleotides read TGTGCCAGCAGTGTACAGGGGTATCAGCCCCAGCATTTT. Residues: CASSVQGYQPQHF.

The chain carries TRBV27 and TRBJ1-2; no firm D call. Germline loops: CDR1 MNHEY, CDR2 SMNVEV (reference sequence). This CDR3 comprises 13 residues. Trimming cost V 6 bases and J 2 bases, with 10 bases left between them. The CDR3 sequence is CASRPPTNYGYTF. CDR3 bases: TGTGCCAGCAGGCCTCCCACGAACTATGGCTACACCTTC.

The J gene is TRBJ2-7, the V gene TRBV7-2, with D possibly being TRBD1 or TRBD2 (5 bases each). This CDR3 comprises 18 residues. The germline gives CDR1 SGHTA, CDR2 FQGNSA. The V and J ends lost 2 bases and 0 bases respectively, with 20 bases between them. This chain's CDR3 is CASSLRVGDDYLSYEQYF. The CDR3 region has the DNA TGTGCCAGCAGCTTAAGGGTGGGGGATGACTACCTCTCCTACGAGCAGTACTTC.